This TCR beta chain comes out of a study of CD8 T cells in Susac syndrome. It was with random hexamers that roughly 0.5 to 1 ug RNA was reverse transcribed. TCRdb ran MiXCR on the immunoSEQ multiplex PCR reads and lists one entry per CDR3 protein. The table includes roughly 200,000 distinct CDR3 sequences, about 95% detected once. The sequenced target, TCR beta, came from blood CD8+ and CD4+ T cells. Controls comprised healthy donors matched for age and sex. Isolation of CD8+ and CD4+ T cells was performed negatively, whereas enrichment of TEMRA cells was done by FACS. This TCR came from a human donor in good health. The sequenced material came from CD4+ T cells from PBMCs.

CDR3 sequence (DNA): TGCAGTGCTGCGGCCGGGACTTCGAACACCGGGGAGCTGTTTTTT. As protein: CSAAAGTSNTGELFF. The rearrangement uses TRBV20-1 and TRBJ2-2; D possibly corresponds to TRBD2 (6 bases). The CDR3 covers 15 residues. V gave up 5 bases and J gave up 0 bases, with 13 bases separating them. Germline V CDR1 and CDR2: DFQATT, SNEGSKA (reference sequence).